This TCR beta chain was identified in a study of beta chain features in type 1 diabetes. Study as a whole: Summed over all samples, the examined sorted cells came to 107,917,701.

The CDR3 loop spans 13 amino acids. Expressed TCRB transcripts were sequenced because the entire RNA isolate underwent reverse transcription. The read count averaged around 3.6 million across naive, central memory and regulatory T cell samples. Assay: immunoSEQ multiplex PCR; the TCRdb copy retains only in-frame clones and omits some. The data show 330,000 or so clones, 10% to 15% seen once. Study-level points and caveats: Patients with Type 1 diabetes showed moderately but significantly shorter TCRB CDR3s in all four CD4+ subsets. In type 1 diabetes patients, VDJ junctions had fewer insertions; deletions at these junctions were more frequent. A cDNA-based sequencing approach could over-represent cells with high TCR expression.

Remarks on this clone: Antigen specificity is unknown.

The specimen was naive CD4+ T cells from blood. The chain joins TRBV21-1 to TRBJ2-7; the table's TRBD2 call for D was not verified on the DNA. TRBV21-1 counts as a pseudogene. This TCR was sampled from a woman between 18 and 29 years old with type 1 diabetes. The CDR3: CASSKRERIEQYF. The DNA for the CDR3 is TGTGCCAGCAGCAAACGGGAGAGGATCGAGCAGTACTTC.